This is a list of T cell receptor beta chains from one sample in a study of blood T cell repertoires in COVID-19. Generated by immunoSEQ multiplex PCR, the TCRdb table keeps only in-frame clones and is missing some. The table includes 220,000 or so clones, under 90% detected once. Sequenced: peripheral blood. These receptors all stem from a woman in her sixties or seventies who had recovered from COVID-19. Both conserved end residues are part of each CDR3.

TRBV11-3	CASSPGTSYKETQYF
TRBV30	CAWTTGGLDSPLHF
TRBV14	CASSHRDRGNELFF
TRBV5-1	CASSGQFKVTEAFF
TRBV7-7	CASSASGGALTGELFF
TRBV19	CASAQGIRWEQYF
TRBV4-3	CASSQLLAGGSYNEQFF
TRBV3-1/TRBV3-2	CASSLRPSDTGELFF
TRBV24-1	CATSDPGLAGNTQYF
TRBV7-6	CASSLDSNNEKLFF
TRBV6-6	CASSYSRGTQPQHF
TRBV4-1	CASSRGAVETQYF
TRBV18	CASSPSEGSSYEQYF
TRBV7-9	CASSGRTTERTEAFF
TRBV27	CASSAGVSYEQYF
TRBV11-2	CASSLVSGGHMSSYNEQFF
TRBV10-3	CAISESEVTGNTIYF
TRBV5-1	CASSLEGGPYNEQFF
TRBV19	CASSISGGDVHNEQFF
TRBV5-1	CASSFGSATNEKLFF
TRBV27	CASSLCTDTQYF
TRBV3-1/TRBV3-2	CASSHLSTGELFF
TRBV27	CASSPTNLPGTGVQWPQHF
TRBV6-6	CASTSAAGVYNEQFF
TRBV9	CASSPRTSGADTQYF
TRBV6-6	CASREQGGTETQYF
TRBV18	CASSPRLPGMNTEAFF
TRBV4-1	CASSQGFGQGAYEQYF
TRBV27	CASKPPYRSRTEAFF
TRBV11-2	CASSVTSGGVGELFF
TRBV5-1	CASSKQGDEQFF
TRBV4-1	CASSPEGAGGLGEQFF
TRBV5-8	CASSLAGGYTF
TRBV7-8	CASSLASGASEQYF
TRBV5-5	CASSFSAATGELFF
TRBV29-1	CSVVSAGASRTNYGYTF
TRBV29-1	CSVKHRGRDMLLGTEAFF